The rows below give T cell receptor beta chains drawn from one sample of a study of blood T cell repertoires in COVID-19. Here immunoSEQ multiplex PCR was the method, and the copy in TCRdb shows in-frame clones only, minus some. The table lists some 530,000 clones, approximately 83% of them singletons. The sample was peripheral blood. The receptors here all came from a human donor in a cohort sampled during active COVID-19. Both conserved end residues are part of each CDR3. Fields, in order: D gene, V gene, J gene, clone size, CDR3 DNA, CDR3 protein. The D gene is left open where the match is weak. Size tells how often a clone was seen (once, few, many) or the class of an expanded clone, and some rows leave it out.

TRBD2	TRBV9	TRBJ2-3	NA	TGTGCCAGCAGCGTCGGGACTAGCGGGAAGTATTTT	CASSVGTSGKYF
NA	TRBV28	TRBJ2-7	NA	TGTGCCAGCAGCTTAGCCCGGGACACCTCCTACGAGCAGTACTTC	CASSLARDTSYEQYF
TRBD1	TRBV5-6	TRBJ1-4	NA	TGTGCCAGCAGCGTACAGGGGGCTACTAATGAAAAACTGTTTTTT	CASSVQGATNEKLFF
TRBD1	TRBV30	TRBJ1-5	NA	TGTGCCGTCCAACAGGGGGACAATCAGCCCCAGCATTTT	CAVQQGDNQPQHF
TRBD2	TRBV7-8	TRBJ2-5	few	TGTGCCAGCAGCTGGTCACTAGCGGGAGCGGGGGAGACCCAGTACTTC	CASSWSLAGAGETQYF
TRBD1	TRBV28	TRBJ2-7	NA	TGTGCCAGCAGTTTGGGACAGAGCTCCTACGAGCAGTACTTC	CASSLGQSSYEQYF
NA	TRBV28	TRBJ2-7	once	TGTGCCAGCAGTTTATACGGAGGGGGGGACTACGAGCAGTACTTC	CASSLYGGGDYEQYF
TRBD1	TRBV3-1/TRBV3-2	TRBJ1-2	NA	TGTGCCAGCAGCCCGGGACAGGGATATGGTAGCTACACCTTC	CASSPGQGYGSYTF
NA	TRBV6-5	TRBJ1-6	NA	TGTGCCAGCACTCTTCTCAGGGGCTGGAATTCACCCCTCCACTTT	CASTLLRGWNSPLHF
TRBD2	TRBV11-3	TRBJ2-5	NA	TGTGCCAGCAGCCCGTTATCCCTAGCGGGAGAGACCCAGTACTTC	CASSPLSLAGETQYF
NA	TRBV7-2	TRBJ1-2	NA	TGTGCCAGCAGCGAACAGGGCATCTATGGCTACACCTTC	CASSEQGIYGYTF
NA	TRBV7-9	TRBJ1-1	NA	TGTGCCAGCAGCTTAGCAGGGGTGATGAACACTGAAGCTTTCTTT	CASSLAGVMNTEAFF
TRBD1	TRBV28	TRBJ2-2	NA	TGTGCCAGCCAGCCGACAGGGCGCACCGGGGAGCTGTTTTTT	CASQPTGRTGELFF
NA	TRBV2	TRBJ2-5	NA	TGTGCCAGCAGTGCAGAACCTACGAGGGAGACCCAGTACTTC	CASSAEPTRETQYF
NA	TRBV9	TRBJ2-5	once	TGTGCCAGCAGCCCCCTAGGAGAGACCCAGTACTTC	CASSPLGETQYF
TRBD2	TRBV5-5	TRBJ2-1	NA	TGTGCCAGCAGTCGACTAGCGGGAGACCTGGGGAATGAGCAGTTCTTC	CASSRLAGDLGNEQFF
NA	TRBV3-1/TRBV3-2	TRBJ1-1	few	TGTGCCAGCAGCCAAAACTCGGGGGAGAAAGCTTTCTTT	CASSQNSGEKAFF
NA	TRBV11-3	TRBJ2-1	NA	TGTGCCAGCAGCTTGAGCCAGGGATCCTACAATGAGCAGTTCTTC	CASSLSQGSYNEQFF
TRBD1	TRBV10-3	TRBJ1-5	NA	TGTGCCATCAGTACCGGACAGGGAGATCAGCCCCAGCATTTT	CAISTGQGDQPQHF
TRBD1	TRBV5-8	TRBJ2-2	once	TGTGCCAGCATCAGACGACAGGGGGCGAACACCGGGGAGCTGTTTTTT	CASIRRQGANTGELFF
TRBD2	TRBV18	TRBJ2-7	NA	TGTGCCAGCTCTCCCTCGGCGGCGGGAGGCTACGAGCAGTACTTC	CASSPSAAGGYEQYF
TRBD1	TRBV15	TRBJ1-6	NA	TGTGCCACCAGCCCCCGCTCGACAGGGAGAAATTCACCCCTCCACTTT	CATSPRSTGRNSPLHF
NA	TRBV15	TRBJ2-2	NA	TGTGCCACCAGCAGAGAAAAAATAGCCGCCGGGGAGCTGTTTTTT	CATSREKIAAGELFF
TRBD2	TRBV4-3	TRBJ2-1	NA	TGCGCCAGCAGCCTAGGAATTAGCGGGAGCCACAATGAGCAGTTCTTC	CASSLGISGSHNEQFF